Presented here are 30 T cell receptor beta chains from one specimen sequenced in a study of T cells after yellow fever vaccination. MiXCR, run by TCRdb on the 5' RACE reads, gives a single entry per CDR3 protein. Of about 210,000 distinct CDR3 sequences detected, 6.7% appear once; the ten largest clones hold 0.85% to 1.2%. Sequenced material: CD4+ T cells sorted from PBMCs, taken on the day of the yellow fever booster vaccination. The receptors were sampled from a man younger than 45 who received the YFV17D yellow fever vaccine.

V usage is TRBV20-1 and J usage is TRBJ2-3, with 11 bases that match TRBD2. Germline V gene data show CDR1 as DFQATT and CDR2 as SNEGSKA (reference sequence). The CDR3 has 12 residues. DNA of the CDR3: TGCGGGGGACTAGCGGGCACAGATACGCAGTATTTT. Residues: CGGLAGTDTQYF.

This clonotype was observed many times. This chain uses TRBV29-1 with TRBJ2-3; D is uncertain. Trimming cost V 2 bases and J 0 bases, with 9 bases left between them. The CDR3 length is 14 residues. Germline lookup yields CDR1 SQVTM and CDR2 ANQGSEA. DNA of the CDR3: TGCAGCGTTGAATGGGCACCGAGCACAGATACGCAGTATTTT. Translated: CSVEWAPSTDTQYF.

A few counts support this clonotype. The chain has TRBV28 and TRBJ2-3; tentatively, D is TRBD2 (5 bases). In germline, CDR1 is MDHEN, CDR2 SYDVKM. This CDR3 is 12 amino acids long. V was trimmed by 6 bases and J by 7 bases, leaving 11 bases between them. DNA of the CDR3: TGTGCCAGCAGCCGCGGGTTAAATACGCAGTATTTT. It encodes CASSRGLNTQYF.

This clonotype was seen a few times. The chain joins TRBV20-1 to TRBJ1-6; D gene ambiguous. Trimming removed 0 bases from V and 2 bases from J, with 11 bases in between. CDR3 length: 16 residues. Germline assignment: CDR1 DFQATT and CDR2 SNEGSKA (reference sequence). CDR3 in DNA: TGCAGTGCTAGAGATCTGGCCAGGACCTATAATTCACCCCTCCACTTT. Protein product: CSARDLARTYNSPLHF.

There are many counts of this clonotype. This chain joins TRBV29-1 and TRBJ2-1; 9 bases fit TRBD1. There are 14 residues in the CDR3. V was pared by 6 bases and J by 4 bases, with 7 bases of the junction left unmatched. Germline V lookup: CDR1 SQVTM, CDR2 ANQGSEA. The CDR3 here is CSVLTGGGYNEQFF. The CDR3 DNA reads TGCAGCGTCCTGACAGGGGGTGGTTACAATGAGCAGTTCTTC.

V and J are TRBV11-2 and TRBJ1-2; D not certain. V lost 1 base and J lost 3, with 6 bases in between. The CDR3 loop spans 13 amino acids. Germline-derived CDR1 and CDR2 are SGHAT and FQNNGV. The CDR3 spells CASSLASYYGYTF. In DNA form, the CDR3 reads TGTGCCAGCAGCTTAGCTAGTTACTATGGCTACACCTTC.

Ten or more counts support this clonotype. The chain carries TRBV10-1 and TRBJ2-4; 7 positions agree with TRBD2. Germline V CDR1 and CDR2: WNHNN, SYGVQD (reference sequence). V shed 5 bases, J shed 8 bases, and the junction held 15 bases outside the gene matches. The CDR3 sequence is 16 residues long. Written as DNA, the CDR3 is TGCGCCAGCAGTTCATCAGGGAGGGGTCCCGCGGACATTCAGTACTTC. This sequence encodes CASSSSGRGPADIQYF.

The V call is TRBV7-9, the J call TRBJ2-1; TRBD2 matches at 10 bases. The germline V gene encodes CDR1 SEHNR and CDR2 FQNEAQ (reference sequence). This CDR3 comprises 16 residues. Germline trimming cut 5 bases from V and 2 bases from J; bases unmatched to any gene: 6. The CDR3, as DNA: TGTGCCAGCAGCCCCTGGACTAGCGGAACCTACAATGAGCAGTTCTTC. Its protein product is CASSPWTSGTYNEQFF.

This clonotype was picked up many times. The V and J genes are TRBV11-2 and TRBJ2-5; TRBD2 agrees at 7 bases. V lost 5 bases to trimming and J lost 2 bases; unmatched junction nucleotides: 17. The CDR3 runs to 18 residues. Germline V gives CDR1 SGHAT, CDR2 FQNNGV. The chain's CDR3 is CASSRGLAERRGQETQYF. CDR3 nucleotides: TGTGCCAGCAGCCGTGGGCTAGCGGAGCGGCGGGGACAAGAGACCCAGTACTTC. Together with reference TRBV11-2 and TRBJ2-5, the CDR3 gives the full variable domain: EAGVAQSPRYKIIEKRQSVAFWCNPISGHATLYWYQQILGQGPKLLIQFQNNGVVDDSQLPKDRFSAERLKGVDSTLKIQPAKLEDSAVYLCASSRGLAERRGQETQYFGPGTRLLVL.

The CDR3 reads CASSPRTDGVIQYF. DNA of the CDR3: TGTGCCAGCAGCCCCCGGACAGACGGAGTCATACAGTACTTC. The chain uses TRBV27 and TRBJ2-4; possible D gene TRBD1, 6 bases. CDR1 is MNHEY, CDR2 SMNVEV, per germline (reference sequence). V lost 6 bases, J lost 13 bases, and 22 bases lay in between. The CDR3 has 14 amino acids.

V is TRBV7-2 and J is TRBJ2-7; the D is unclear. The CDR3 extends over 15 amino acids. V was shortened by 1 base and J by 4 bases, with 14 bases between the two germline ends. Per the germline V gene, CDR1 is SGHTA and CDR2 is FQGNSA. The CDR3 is CASSLEAMGIYEQYF. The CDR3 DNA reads TGTGCCAGCAGCTTAGAGGCTATGGGGATTTACGAGCAGTACTTC.

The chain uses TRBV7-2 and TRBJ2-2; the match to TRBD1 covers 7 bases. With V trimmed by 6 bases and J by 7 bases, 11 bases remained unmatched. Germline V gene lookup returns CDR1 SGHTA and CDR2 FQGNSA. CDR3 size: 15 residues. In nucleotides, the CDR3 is TGTGCCAGCAGTATCCGACAGGGCGGTGTCGGGGAGCTGTTTTTT. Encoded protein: CASSIRQGGVGELFF.

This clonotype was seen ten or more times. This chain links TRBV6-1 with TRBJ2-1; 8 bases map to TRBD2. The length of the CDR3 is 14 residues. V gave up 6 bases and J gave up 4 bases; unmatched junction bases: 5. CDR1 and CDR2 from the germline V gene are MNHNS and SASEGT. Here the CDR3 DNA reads TGTGCCAGCAGACTAAGCGGGAGATACAATGAGCAGTTCTTC. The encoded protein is CASRLSGRYNEQFF.

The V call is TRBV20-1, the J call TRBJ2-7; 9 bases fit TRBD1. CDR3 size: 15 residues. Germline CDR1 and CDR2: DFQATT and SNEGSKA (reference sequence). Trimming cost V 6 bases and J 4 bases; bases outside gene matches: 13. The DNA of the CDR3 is TGCAGTGCCATGGATCGGGGGACAGGGAAGTACGAGCAGTACTTC. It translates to CSAMDRGTGKYEQYF.

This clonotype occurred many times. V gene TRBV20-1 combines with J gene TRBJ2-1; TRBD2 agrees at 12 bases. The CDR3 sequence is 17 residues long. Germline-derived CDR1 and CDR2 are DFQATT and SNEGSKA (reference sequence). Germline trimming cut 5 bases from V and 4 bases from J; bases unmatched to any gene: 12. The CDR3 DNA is TGCAGTGCTGGCCCCCAGGGACTAGCGGGTTCATACAATGAGCAGTTCTTC. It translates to CSAGPQGLAGSYNEQFF.

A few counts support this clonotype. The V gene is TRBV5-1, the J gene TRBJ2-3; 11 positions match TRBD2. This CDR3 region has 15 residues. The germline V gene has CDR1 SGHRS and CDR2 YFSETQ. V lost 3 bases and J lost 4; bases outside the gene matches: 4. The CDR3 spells CASSYIAGGSDTQYF. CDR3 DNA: TGCGCCAGCAGCTACATAGCGGGGGGGTCAGATACGCAGTATTTT.

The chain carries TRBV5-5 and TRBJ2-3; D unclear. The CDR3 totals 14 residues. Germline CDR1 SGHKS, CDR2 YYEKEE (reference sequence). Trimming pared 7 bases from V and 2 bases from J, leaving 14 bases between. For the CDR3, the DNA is TGTGCCAGCTTTGTCTCCCGTACCACAGATACGCAGTATTTT. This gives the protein CASFVSRTTDTQYF.

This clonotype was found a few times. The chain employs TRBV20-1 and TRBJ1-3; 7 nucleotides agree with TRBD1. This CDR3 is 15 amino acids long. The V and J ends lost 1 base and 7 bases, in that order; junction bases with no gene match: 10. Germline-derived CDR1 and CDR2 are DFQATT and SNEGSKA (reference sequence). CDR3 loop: CSARGADRADNTIYF. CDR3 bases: TGCAGTGCTAGAGGGGCCGACAGGGCAGACAACACCATATATTTT.

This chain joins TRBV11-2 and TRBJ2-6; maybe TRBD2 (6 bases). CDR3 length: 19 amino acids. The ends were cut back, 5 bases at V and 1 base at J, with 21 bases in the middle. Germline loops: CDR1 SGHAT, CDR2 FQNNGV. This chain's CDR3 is CASSPRPSGSGSGANVLTF. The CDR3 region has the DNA TGTGCCAGCAGCCCTAGGCCCTCAGGGAGCGGGTCTGGGGCCAACGTCCTGACTTTC. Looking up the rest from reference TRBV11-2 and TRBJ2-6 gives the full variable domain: EAGVAQSPRYKIIEKRQSVAFWCNPISGHATLYWYQQILGQGPKLLIQFQNNGVVDDSQLPKDRFSAERLKGVDSTLKIQPAKLEDSAVYLCASSPRPSGSGSGANVLTFGAGSRLTVL.

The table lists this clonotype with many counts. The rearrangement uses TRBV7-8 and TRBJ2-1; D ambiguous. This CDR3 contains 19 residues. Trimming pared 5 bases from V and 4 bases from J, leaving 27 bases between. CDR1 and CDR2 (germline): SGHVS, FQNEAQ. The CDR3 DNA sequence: TGTGCCAGCAGCCTCAAGGTATTCTTGGACGGTGAACCTTACAATGAGCAGTTCTTC. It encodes CASSLKVFLDGEPYNEQFF.

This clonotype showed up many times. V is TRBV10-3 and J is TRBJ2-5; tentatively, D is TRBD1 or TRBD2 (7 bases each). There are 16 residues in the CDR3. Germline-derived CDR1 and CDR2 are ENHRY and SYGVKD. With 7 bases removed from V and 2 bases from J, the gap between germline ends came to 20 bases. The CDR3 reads CAIKSGLQGGQETQYF. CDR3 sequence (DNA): TGTGCCATCAAAAGTGGTCTCCAGGGGGGGCAAGAGACCCAGTACTTC.

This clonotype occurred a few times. In nucleotides, the CDR3 is TGTGCCAGTACCGCGCAGGACAGGGGCAATGAGCAGTTCTTC. It is translated as CASTAQDRGNEQFF. V and J are TRBV19 and TRBJ2-1; the match to TRBD1 covers 9 bases. CDR1 and CDR2 from the germline V gene are LNHDA and SQIVND (reference sequence). CDR3 length: 14 residues. V lost 7 bases, J lost 6 bases, and 7 bases stayed unmatched. The full variable domain, with the rest looked up from reference TRBV19 and TRBJ2-1, is DGGITQSPKYLFRKEGQNVTLSCEQNLNHDAMYWYRQDPGQGLRLIYYSQIVNDFQKGDIAEGYSVSREKKESFPLTVTSAQKNPTAFYLCASTAQDRGNEQFFGPGTRLTVL.

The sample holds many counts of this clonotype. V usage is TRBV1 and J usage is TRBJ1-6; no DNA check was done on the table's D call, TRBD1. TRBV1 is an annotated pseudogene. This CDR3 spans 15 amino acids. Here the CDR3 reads CTSSQEGGGNSPLHF. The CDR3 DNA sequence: TGCACCAGCAGCCAAGAAGGGGGCGGGAATTCACCCCTCCACTTT.

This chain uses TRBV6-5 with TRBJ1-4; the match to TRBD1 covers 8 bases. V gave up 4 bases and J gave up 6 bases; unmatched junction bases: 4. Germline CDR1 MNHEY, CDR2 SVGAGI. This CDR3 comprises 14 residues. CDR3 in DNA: TGTGCCAGCAGTTCGTGGACAGGGTATGAAAAACTGTTTTTT. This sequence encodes CASSSWTGYEKLFF.

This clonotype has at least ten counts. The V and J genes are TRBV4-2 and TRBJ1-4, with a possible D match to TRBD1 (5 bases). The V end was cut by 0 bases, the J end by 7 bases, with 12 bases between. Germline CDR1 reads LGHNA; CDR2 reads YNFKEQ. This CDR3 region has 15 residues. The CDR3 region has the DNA TGTGCCAGCAGCCAAGATCTGCGACAGCCTGAAAAACTGTTTTTT. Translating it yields CASSQDLRQPEKLFF.

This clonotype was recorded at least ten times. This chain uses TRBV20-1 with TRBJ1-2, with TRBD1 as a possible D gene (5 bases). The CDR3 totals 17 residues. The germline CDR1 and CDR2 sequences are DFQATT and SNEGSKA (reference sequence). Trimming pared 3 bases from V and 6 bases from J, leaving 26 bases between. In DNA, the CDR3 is TGCAGTGCTAGGAAAAGGTCCAAGACCGGGACCTCCGATGGCTACACCTTC. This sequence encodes CSARKRSKTGTSDGYTF.

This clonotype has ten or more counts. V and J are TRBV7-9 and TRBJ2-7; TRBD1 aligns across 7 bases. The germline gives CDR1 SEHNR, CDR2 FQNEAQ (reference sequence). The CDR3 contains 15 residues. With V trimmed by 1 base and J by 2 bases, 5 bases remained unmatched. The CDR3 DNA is TGTGCCAGCAGCTTAGGACCGACAGGGACCTACGAGCAGTACTTC. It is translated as CASSLGPTGTYEQYF.

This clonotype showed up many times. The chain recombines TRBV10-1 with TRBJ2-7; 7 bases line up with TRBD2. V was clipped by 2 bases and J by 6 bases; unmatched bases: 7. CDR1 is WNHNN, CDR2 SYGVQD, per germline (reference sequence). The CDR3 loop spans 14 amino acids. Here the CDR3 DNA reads TGCGCCAGCAGTGAGCAGGGCGGGGGATCCGAGCAGTACTTC. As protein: CASSEQGGGSEQYF.

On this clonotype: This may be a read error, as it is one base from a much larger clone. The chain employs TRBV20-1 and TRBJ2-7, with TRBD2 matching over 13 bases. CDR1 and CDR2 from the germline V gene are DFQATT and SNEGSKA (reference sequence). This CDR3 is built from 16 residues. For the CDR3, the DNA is TGCTGTGCTAGAACTAGCGGGAGGGAAAGCTCCTACGAGCAGTACTTC. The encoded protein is CCARTSGRESSYEQYF.

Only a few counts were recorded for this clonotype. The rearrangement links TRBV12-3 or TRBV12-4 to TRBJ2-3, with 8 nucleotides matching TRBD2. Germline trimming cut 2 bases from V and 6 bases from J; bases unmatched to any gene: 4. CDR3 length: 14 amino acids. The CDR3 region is CASSLKSGSDTQYF. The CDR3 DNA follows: TGTGCCAGCAGTTTAAAAAGCGGGAGTGATACGCAGTATTTT.